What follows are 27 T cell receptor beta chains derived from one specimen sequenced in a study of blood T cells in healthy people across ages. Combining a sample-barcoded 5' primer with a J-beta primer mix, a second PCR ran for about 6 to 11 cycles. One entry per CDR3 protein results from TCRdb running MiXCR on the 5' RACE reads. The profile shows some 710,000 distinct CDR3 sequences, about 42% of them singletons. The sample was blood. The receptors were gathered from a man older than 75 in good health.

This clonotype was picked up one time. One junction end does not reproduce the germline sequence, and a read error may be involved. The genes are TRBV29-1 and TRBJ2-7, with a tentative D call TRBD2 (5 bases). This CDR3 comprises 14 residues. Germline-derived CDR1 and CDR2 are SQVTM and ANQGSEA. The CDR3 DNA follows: TGCGGCGTTGGGAACCGGGAAACCGGATACGAGCAGTACTTC. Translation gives CGVGNRETGYEQYF.

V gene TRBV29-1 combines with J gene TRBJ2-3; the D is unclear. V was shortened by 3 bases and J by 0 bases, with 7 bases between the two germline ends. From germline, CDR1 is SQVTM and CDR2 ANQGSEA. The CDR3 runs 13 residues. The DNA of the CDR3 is TGCAGCGTTGAGGGTCCTAGCACAGATACGCAGTATTTT. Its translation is CSVEGPSTDTQYF.

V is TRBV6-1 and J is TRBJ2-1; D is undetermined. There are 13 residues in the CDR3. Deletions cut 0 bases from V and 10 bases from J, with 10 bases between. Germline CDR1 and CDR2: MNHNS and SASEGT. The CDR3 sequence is CASSEALGFEQFF. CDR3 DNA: TGTGCCAGCAGTGAAGCGCTGGGATTCGAGCAGTTCTTC.

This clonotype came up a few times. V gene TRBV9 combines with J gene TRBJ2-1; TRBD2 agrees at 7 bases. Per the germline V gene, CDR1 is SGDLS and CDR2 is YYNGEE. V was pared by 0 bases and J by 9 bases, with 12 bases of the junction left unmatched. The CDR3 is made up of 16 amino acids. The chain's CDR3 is CASSVAGGGSSFEQFF. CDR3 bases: TGTGCCAGCAGCGTAGCTGGTGGCGGGAGCAGCTTTGAGCAGTTCTTC.

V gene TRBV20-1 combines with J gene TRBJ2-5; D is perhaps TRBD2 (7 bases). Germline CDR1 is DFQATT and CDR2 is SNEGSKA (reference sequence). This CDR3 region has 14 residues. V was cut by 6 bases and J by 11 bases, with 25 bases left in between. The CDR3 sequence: CSASNQGSSGEQYF. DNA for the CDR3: TGCAGTGCCAGCAATCAGGGGTCTAGCGGTGAGCAGTACTTC.

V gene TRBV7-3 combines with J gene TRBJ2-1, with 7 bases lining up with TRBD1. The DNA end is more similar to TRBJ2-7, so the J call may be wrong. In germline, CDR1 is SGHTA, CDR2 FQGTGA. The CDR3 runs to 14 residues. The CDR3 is CASSSGQEYNEQYF. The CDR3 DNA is TGTGCCAGCAGCTCCGGACAGGAATACAATGAGCAGTACTTC.

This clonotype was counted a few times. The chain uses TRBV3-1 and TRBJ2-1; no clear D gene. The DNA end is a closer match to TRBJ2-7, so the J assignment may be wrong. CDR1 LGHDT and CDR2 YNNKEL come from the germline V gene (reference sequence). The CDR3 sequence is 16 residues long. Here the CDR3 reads CASSQVSAPAYNEQYF. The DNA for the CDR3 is TGTGCCAGCAGCCAAGTTTCGGCACCCGCTTACAATGAGCAGTACTTC.

CDR3 nucleotide sequence: TGTGCCAGCCGCCCTCATGTAGCGGGAACCTATGAGCAGTTCTTC. This translates into CASRPHVAGTYEQFF. This chain joins TRBV6-2 or TRBV6-3 and TRBJ2-1; 8 bases fit TRBD2. The V gene end was trimmed by 8 bases and the J gene end by 8 bases; junction bases not matched to a gene: 14. Per germline, CDR1 MNHEY and CDR2 SVGEGT. This CDR3 is 15 amino acids long.

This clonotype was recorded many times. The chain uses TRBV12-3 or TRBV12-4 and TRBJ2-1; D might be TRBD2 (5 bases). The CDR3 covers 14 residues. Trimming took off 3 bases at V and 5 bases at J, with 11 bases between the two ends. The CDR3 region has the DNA TGTGCCAGCAGTTTTTGGAGGCAGGACAATGAGCAGTTCTTC. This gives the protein CASSFWRQDNEQFF.

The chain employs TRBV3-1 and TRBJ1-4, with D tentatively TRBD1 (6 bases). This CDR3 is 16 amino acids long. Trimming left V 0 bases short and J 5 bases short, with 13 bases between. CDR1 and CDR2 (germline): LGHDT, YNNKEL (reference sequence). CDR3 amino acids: CASSQDVGGLNEKLFF. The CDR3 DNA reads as TGTGCCAGCAGCCAAGACGTCGGGGGGCTAAATGAAAAACTGTTTTTT.

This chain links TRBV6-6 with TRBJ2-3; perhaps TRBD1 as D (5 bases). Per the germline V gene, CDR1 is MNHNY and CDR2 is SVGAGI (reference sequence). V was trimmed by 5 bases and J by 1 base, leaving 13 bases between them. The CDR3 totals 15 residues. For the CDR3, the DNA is TGTGCCAGCAGTGTATTTAGGGGTGGCACAGATACGCAGTATTTT. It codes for CASSVFRGGTDTQYF.

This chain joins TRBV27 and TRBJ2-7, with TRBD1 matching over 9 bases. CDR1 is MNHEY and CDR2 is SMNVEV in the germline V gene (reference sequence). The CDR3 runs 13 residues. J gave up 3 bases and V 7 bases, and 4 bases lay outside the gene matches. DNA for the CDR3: TGTGCCAGCAAGAGGGGACAGGGCTACGAGCAGTACTTC. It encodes CASKRGQGYEQYF.

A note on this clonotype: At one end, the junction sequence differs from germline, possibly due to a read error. The CDR3 is CAQDYKTRPSEANVLTF. CDR3 sequence (DNA): TGTGCCCAGGACTATAAGACCAGGCCCTCTGAGGCCAACGTCCTGACTTTC. The genes are TRBV7-9 and TRBJ2-6; TRBD2 is a possible D gene (6 bases). The CDR3 totals 17 residues. Germline lookup yields CDR1 SEHNR and CDR2 FQNEAQ (reference sequence).

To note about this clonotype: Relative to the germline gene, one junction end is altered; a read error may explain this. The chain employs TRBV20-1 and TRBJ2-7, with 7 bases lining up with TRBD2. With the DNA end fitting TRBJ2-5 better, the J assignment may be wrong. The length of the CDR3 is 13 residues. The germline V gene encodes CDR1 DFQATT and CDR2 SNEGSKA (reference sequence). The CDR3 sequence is CGASGDYGGTQYF. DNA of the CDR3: TGCGGTGCTAGTGGGGACTATGGTGGGACCCAGTACTTC.

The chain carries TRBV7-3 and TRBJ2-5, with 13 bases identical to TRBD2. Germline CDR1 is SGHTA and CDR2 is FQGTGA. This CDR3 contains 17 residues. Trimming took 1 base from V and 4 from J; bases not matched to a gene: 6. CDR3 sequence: CASSLMGRLAGGETQYF. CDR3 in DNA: TGTGCCAGCAGCTTAATGGGGAGACTAGCGGGAGGAGAGACCCAGTACTTC.

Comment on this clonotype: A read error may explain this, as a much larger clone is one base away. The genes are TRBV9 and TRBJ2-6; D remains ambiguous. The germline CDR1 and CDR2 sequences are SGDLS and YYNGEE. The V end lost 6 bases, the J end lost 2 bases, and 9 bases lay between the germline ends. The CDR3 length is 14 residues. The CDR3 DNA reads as TGTGCCAGCATCCCCCTTGCTGGGGCCAACGTCCTGACTTTC. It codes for CASIPLAGANVLTF.

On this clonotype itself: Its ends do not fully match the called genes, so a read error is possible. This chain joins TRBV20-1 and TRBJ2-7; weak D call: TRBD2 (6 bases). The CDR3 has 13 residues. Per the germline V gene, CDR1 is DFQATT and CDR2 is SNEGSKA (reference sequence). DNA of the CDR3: TGCAGTACTAGAGTTGGAGGGCTGTACGAGCAGTACTTC. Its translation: CSTRVGGLYEQYF.

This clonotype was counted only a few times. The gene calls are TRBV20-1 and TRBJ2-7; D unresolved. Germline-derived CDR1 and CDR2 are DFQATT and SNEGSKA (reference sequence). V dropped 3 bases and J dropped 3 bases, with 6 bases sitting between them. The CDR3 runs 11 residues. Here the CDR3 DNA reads TGCAGTGCTAGTACCGGCTACGAGCAGTACTTC. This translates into CSASTGYEQYF.

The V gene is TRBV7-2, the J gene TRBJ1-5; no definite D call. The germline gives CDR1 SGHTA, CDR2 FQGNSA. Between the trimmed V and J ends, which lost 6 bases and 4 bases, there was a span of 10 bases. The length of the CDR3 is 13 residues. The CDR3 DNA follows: TGTGCCAGCAGTGGCGCGGAAAATCAGCCCCAGCATTTT. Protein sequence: CASSGAENQPQHF.

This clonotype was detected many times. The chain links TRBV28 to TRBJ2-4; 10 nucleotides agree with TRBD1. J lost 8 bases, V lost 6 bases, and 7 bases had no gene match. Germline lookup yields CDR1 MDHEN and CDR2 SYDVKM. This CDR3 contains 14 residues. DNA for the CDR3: TGTGCCAGCAGCAGACAGGGGGCGTTGGACATTCAGTACTTC. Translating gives CASSRQGALDIQYF.

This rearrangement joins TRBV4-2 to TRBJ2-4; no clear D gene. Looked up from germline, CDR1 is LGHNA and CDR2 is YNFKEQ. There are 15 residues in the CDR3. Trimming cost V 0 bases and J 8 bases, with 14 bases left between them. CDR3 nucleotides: TGTGCCAGCAGCCAAGAAGGAACGGGTGCGGACATTCAGTACTTC. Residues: CASSQEGTGADIQYF.

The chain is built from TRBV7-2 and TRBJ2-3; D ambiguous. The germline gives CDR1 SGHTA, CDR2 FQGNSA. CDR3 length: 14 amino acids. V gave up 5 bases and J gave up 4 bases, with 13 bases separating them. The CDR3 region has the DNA TGTGCCAGCAGCCTCTCTGCCCGGGCAGATACGCAGTATTTT. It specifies CASSLSARADTQYF.

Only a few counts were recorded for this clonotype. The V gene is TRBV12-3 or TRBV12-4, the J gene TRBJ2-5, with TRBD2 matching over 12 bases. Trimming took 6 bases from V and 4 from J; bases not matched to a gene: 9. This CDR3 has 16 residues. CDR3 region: CASSRRLAGAPETQYF. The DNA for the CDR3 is TGTGCCAGCAGCCGCCGACTAGCGGGGGCCCCAGAGACCCAGTACTTC.

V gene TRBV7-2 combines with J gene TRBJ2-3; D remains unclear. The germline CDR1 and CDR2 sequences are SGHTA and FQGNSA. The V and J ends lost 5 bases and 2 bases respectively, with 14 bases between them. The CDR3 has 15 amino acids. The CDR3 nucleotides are TGTGCCAGCAGCGAAGGGCGGCGAATCACAGATACGCAGTATTTT. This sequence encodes CASSEGRRITDTQYF. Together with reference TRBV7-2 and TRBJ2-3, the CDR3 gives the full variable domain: GAGVSQSPSNKVTEKGKDVELRCDPISGHTALYWYRQSLGQGLEFLIYFQGNSAPDKSGLPSDRFSAERTGGSVSTLTIQRTQQEDSAVYLCASSEGRRITDTQYFGPGTRLTVL.

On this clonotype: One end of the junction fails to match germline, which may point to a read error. CDR3 nucleotides: TGTACCAGCAGCCTTCCAGGGGGAGCGGATACGCAGTATTTT. Translation: CTSSLPGGADTQYF. This sequence joins TRBV7-8 and TRBJ2-3; the match to TRBD1 covers 7 bases. Germline V gives CDR1 SGHVS, CDR2 FQNEAQ. This CDR3 is 14 amino acids long.

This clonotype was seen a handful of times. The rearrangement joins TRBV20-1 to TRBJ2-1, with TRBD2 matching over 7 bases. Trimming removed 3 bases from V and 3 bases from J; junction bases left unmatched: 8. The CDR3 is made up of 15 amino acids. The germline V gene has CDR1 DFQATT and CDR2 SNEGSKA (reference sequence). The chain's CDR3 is CSARGRASGYNEQFF. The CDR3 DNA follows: TGCAGTGCTAGGGGGCGTGCTAGCGGCTACAATGAGCAGTTCTTC.

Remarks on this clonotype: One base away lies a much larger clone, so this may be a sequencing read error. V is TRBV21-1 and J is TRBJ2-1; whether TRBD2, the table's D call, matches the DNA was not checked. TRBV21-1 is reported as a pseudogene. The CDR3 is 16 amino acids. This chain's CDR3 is CASSKAAGGLEETQFF. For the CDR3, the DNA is TGTGCCAGCAGCAAAGCGGCGGGAGGATTGGAAGAGACCCAGTTCTTC.